The 7 T cell receptor beta chains listed next were all sequenced from one sample in a study of T cell responses to AZD1222 COVID-19 vaccine. Sequenced by immunoSEQ multiplex PCR; TCRdb stores in-frame clones only, minus some. Of 85,000 to 100,000 clones in the sample, around 84% are singletons; the top ten hold roughly 10%. This material consisted of peripheral blood, taken on day 0 of AZD1222 vaccination. These receptors originate from an adult in good health.

This clone occurred once. The gene calls are TRBV7-2 and TRBJ2-3; D might be TRBD2 (5 bases). V was pared by 5 bases and J by 2 bases, with 14 bases between. From germline, CDR1 is SGHTA and CDR2 FQGNSA. The CDR3 runs to 15 residues. The CDR3 nucleotides read TGTGCCAGCAGCCCCCTGACGGGGTCCACAGATACGCAGTATTTT. Translation: CASSPLTGSTDTQYF.

The V call is TRBV11-2, the J call TRBJ2-1, with TRBD2 matching 7 bases. This CDR3 region has 15 residues. Germline trimming cut 0 bases from V and 7 bases from J; bases unmatched to any gene: 6. Germline CDR1 reads SGHAT; CDR2 reads FQNNGV. The CDR3 coding sequence is TGTGCCAGCAGCTTAGATCGGCGGGGGAGAAATGAGCAGTTCTTC. It yields the protein CASSLDRRGRNEQFF.

Here the CDR3 DNA reads TGCGCCAGCAGGACCGGGACTAGCGGGAGGGCCGGGGAGCTGTTTTTT. This translates into CASRTGTSGRAGELFF. This chain joins TRBV5-1 and TRBJ2-2, with TRBD2 matching over 16 bases. The CDR3 covers 16 residues. CDR1 SGHRS and CDR2 YFSETQ come from the germline V gene. After removal of 5 bases from V and 6 bases from J, the junction contained 4 bases not matched to a gene.

This chain uses TRBV27 with TRBJ2-7, with D possibly matching TRBD1 (5 bases). The CDR3 loop spans 13 amino acids. Trimming cost V 5 bases and J 12 bases, with 20 bases left between them. The germline V gene encodes CDR1 MNHEY and CDR2 SMNVEV (reference sequence). The DNA of the CDR3 is TGTGCCAGCAGTCCGGCAGACCTACAGGAGACGTACTTC. Amino acid sequence: CASSPADLQETYF.

The chain is built from TRBV11-1 and TRBJ2-3; D may correspond to TRBD1 or TRBD2 (5 bases each). Germline assignment: CDR1 SGHAT and CDR2 FQDESV (reference sequence). V dropped 7 bases and J dropped 4 bases, with 18 bases sitting between them. This CDR3 contains 15 residues. CDR3 in amino acids: CASTIGDERADTQYF. CDR3 sequence (DNA): TGTGCCAGCACCATAGGGGACGAGCGAGCAGATACGCAGTATTTT.

This chain connects TRBV24-1 to TRBJ2-5; D gene unclear. Looked up from germline, CDR1 is KGHDR and CDR2 is SFDVKD. The germline V and J ends were trimmed by 4 bases and 4 bases, with 15 bases remaining between them. The CDR3 consists of 15 residues. In DNA, the CDR3 is TGTGCCACCAGTGACTCCGACGTGCAGAGAGAGACCCAGTACTTC. It specifies CATSDSDVQRETQYF.

The chain recombines TRBV19 with TRBJ2-7, with D maybe TRBD1 (5 bases). Looked up from germline, CDR1 is LNHDA and CDR2 is SQIVND (reference sequence). CDR3 length equals 13 residues. The germline V and J ends were trimmed by 3 bases and 5 bases, with 11 bases remaining between them. CDR3 DNA sequence: TGTGCCAGTAGTATCCAGGGCGGACACGAGCAGTACTTC. It codes for CASSIQGGHEQYF.